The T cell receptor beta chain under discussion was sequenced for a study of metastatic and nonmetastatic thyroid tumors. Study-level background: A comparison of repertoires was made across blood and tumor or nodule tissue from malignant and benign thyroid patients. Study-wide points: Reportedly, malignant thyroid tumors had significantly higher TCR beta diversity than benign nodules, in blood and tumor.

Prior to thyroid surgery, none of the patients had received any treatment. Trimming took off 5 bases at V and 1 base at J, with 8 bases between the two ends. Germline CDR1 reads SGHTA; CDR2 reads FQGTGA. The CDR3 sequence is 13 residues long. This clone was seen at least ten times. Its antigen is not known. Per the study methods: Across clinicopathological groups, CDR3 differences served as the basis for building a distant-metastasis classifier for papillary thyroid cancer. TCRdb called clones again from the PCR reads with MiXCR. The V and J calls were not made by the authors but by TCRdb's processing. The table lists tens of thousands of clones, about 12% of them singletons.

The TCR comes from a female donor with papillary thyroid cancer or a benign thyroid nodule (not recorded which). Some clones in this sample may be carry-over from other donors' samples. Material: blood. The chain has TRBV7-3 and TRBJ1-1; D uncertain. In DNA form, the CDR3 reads TGTGCCAGCAGCCTAGCAGCGAACACTGAAGCTTTCTTT. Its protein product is CASSLAANTEAFF.